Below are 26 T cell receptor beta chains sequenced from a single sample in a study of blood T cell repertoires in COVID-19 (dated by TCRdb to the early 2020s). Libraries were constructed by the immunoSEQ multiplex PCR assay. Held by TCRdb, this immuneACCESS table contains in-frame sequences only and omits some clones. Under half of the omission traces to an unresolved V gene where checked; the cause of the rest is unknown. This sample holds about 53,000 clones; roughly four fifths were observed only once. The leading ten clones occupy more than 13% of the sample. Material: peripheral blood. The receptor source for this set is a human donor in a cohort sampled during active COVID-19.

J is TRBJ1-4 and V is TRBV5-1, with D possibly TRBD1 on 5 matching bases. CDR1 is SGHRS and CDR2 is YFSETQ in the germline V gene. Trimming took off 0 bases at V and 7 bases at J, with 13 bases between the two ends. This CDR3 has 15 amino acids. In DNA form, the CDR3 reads TGCGCCAGCAGCTTGGAAGGGGCTTCGGGTGAAAAACTGTTTTTT. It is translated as CASSLEGASGEKLFF.

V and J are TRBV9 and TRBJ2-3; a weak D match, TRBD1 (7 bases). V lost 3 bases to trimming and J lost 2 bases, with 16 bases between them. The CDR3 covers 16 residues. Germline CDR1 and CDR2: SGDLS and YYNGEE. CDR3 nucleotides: TGTGCCAGCAGCGAAACATCAGGGGGACTCACAGATACGCAGTATTTT. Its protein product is CASSETSGGLTDTQYF.

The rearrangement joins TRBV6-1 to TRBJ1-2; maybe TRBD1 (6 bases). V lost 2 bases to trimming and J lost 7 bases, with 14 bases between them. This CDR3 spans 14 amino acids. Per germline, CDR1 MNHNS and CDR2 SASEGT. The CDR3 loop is CASSEPPGAGGYTF. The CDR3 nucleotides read TGTGCCAGCAGTGAACCCCCAGGGGCGGGTGGCTACACCTTC.

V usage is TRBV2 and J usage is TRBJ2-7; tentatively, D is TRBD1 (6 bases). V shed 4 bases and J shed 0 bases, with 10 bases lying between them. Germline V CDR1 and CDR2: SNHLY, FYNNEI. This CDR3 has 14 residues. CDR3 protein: CASSGQASSYEQYF. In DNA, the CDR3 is TGTGCCAGCAGTGGACAGGCTAGCTCCTACGAGCAGTACTTC.

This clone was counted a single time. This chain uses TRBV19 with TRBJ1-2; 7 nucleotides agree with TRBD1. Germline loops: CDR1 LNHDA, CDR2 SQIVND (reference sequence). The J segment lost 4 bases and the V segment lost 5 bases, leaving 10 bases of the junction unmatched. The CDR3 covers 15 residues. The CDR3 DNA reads TGTGCCAGTAGTGTCTACAGGGGCCATGGCTATGGCTACACCTTC. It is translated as CASSVYRGHGYGYTF.

CDR3 sequence (DNA): TGTGCCAGCTCACCACCCCAACATGGTACGCAGTATTTT. Translation gives CASSPPQHGTQYF. The chain combines TRBV18 with TRBJ2-3; D not certain. The germline V gene has CDR1 KGHSH and CDR2 LQKENI. Trimming took 0 bases from V and 8 from J, leaving 9 bases between them. CDR3 length: 13 amino acids.

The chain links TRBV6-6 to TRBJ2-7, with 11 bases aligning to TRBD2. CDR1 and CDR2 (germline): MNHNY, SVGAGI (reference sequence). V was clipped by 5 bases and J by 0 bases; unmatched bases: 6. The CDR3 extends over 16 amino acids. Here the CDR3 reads CASSPIAGGSSYEQYF. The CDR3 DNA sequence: TGTGCCAGCAGTCCCATAGCGGGAGGGAGCTCCTACGAGCAGTACTTC.

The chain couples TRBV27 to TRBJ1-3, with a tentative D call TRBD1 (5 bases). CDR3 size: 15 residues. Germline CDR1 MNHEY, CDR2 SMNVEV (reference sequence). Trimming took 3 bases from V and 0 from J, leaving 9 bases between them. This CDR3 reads CASSFQGSSGNTIYF. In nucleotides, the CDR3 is TGTGCCAGCAGTTTCCAGGGCAGCTCTGGAAACACCATATATTTT.

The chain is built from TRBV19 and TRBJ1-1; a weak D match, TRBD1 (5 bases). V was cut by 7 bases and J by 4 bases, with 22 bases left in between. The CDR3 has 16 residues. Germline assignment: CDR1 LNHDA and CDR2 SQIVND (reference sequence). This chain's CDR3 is CASNPRTDQRGTEAFF. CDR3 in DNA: TGTGCCAGTAACCCAAGGACGGATCAAAGGGGCACTGAAGCTTTCTTT.

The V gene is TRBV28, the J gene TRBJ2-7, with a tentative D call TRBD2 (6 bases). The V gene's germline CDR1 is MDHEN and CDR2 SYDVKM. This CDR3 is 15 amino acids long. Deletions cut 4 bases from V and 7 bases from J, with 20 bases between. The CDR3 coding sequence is TGTGCCAGCAGTTCCACCGGGACTGGAGGGAAGGAGCAGTACTTC. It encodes CASSSTGTGGKEQYF.

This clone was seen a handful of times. The CDR3 DNA is TGTGCCAGCAGACCTTGGACAGATAAGAACACTGAAGCTTTCTTT. It encodes CASRPWTDKNTEAFF. The J gene is TRBJ1-1, the V gene TRBV6-2 or TRBV6-3; TRBD1 is a possible D gene (6 bases). Germline-derived CDR1 and CDR2 are MNHEY and SVGEGT. V was clipped by 6 bases and J by 1 base, with 15 bases between them. The CDR3 spans 15 residues.

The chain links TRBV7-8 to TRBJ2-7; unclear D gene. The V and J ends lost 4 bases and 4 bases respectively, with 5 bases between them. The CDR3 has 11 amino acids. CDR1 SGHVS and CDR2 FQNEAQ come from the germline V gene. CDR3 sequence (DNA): TGTGCCAGCAGCTCGTATTACGAGCAGTACTTC. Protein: CASSSYYEQYF.

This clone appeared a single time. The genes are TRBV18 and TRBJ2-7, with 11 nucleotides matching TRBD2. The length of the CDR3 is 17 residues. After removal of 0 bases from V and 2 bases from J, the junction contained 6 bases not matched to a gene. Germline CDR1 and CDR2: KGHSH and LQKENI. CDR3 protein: CASSPPALAGGTYEQYF. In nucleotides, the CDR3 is TGTGCCAGCTCACCACCGGCGCTAGCGGGAGGTACCTACGAGCAGTACTTC.

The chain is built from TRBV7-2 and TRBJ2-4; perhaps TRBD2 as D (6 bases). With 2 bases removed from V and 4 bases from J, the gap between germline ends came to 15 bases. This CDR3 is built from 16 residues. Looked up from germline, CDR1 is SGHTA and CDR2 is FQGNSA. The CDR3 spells CASSLSVGGYKNIQYF. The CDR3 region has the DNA TGTGCCAGCAGCTTATCTGTGGGGGGATATAAAAACATTCAGTACTTC. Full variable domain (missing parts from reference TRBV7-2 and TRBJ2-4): GAGVSQSPSNKVTEKGKDVELRCDPISGHTALYWYRQSLGQGLEFLIYFQGNSAPDKSGLPSDRFSAERTGGSVSTLTIQRTQQEDSAVYLCASSLSVGGYKNIQYFGAGTRLSVL.

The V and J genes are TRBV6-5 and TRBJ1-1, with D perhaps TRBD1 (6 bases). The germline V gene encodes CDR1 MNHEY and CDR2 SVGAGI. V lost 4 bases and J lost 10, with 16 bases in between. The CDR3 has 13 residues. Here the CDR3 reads CASSFQDRTVAFF. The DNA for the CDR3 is TGTGCCAGCAGTTTCCAAGACAGGACCGTAGCTTTCTTT.

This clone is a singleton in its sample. The CDR3 region has the DNA TGTGCCAGCAGTGCCCAGTCTCCGGGGAACACTGAAGCTTTCTTT. This sequence encodes CASSAQSPGNTEAFF. V is TRBV6-2 or TRBV6-3 and J is TRBJ1-1; D remains ambiguous. In germline, CDR1 is MNHEY, CDR2 SVGEGT. There are 15 residues in the CDR3. Trimming removed 5 bases at V and 1 base at J, with 14 bases between.

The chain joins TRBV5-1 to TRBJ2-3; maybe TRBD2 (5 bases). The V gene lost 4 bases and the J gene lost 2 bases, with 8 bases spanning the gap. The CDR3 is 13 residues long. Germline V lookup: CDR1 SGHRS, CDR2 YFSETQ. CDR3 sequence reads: CASSPGDTDTQYF. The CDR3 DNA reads TGCGCCAGCAGCCCCGGGGACACAGATACGCAGTATTTT.

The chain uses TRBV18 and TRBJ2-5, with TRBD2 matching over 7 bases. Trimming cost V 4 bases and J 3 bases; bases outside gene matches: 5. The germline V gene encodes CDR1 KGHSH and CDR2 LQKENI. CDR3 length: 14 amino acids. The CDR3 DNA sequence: TGTGCCAGCTCACGCGGGGCGGGAGAAGAGACCCAGTACTTC. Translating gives CASSRGAGEETQYF.

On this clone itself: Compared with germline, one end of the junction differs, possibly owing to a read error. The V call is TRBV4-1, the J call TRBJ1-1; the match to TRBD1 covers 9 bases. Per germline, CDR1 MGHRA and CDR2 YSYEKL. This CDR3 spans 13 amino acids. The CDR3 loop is CASTQQGALEAFF. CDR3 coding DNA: TGCGCCAGCACCCAACAGGGGGCCCTTGAAGCTTTCTTT.

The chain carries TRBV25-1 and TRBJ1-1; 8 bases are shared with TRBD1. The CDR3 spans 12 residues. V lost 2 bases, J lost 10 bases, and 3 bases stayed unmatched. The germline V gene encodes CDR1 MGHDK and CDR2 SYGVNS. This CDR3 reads CASSEPRGRAFF. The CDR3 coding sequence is TGTGCCAGCAGTGAACCCAGGGGGCGAGCTTTCTTT. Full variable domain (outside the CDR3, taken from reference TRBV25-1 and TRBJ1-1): EADIYQTPRYLVIGTGKKITLECSQTMGHDKMYWYQQDPGMELHLIHYSYGVNSTEKGDLSSESTVSRIRTEHFPLTLESARPSHTSQYLCASSEPRGRAFFGQGTRLTVV.

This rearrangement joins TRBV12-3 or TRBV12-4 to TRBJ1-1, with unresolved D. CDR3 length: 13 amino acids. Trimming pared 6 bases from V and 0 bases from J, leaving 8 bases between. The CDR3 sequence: CASSDIMNTEAFF. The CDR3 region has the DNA TGTGCCAGCAGCGACATAATGAACACTGAAGCTTTCTTT.

DNA of the CDR3: TGTGCCAGCAGTGAAGGGGAGGAGACCCAGTACTTC. The encoded protein is CASSEGEETQYF. The rearrangement joins TRBV2 to TRBJ2-5, with D possibly matching TRBD2 (5 bases). With 1 base removed from V and 5 bases from J, the gap between germline ends came to 5 bases. The germline V gene encodes CDR1 SNHLY and CDR2 FYNNEI. This CDR3 is 12 amino acids long.

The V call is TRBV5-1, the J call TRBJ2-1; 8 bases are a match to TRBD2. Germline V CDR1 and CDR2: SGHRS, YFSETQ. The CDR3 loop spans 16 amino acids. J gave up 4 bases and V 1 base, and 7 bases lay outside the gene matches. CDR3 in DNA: TGCGCCAGCAGCTTGACTAGCGGAGGGGATTACAATGAGCAGTTCTTC. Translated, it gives CASSLTSGGDYNEQFF.

The CDR3 region is CASSLVGTGGAKNIQYF. CDR3 bases: TGTGCCAGCAGCTTAGTAGGGACAGGGGGGGCCAAAAACATTCAGTACTTC. The gene calls are TRBV7-2 and TRBJ2-4; TRBD1 aligns across 11 bases. The trim removed 1 base at V and 1 base at J, leaving 3 bases unmatched. The CDR3 sequence is 17 residues long. Per germline, CDR1 SGHTA and CDR2 FQGNSA.

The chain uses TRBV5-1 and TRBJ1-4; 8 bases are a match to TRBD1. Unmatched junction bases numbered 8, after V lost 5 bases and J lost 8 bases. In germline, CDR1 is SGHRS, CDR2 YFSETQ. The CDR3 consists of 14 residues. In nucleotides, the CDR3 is TGCGCCAGCAGTGAACAGGGGGTTGACGAAAAACTGTTTTTT. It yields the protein CASSEQGVDEKLFF.

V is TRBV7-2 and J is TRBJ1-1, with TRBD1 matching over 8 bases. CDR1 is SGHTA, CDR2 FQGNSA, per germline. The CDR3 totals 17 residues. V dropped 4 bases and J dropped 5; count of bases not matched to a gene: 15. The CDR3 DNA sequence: TGTGCCAGCAGCTCCCGCGGTGACAGGGGATCGGGAACTGAAGCTTTCTTT. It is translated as CASSSRGDRGSGTEAFF.